The 8 T cell receptor beta chains below were found in one sample sequenced in a study of long-term antiretroviral therapy in people with HIV. Version v3.0 of the immunoSEQ assay was performed at survey level. Using immunoSEQ multiplex PCR, the repertoire was profiled, and TCRdb retains in-frame clones only, with some absent. The sample has about 34,000 clones; over 85% are singletons. Sample: unsorted PBMCs, taken around 5 years after starting antiretroviral therapy. The receptors here all came from a woman aged 45-60 years with HIV.

The chain has TRBV7-8 and TRBJ2-3, with no clear D. The V end was cut by 1 base, the J end by 0 bases, with 5 bases between. Germline V CDR1 and CDR2: SGHVS, FQNEAQ. This CDR3 comprises 14 residues. DNA for the CDR3: TGTGCCAGCAGCTTAGATTCTAGCACAGATACGCAGTATTTT. Its translation is CASSLDSSTDTQYF.

The J gene is TRBJ2-1, the V gene TRBV10-3, with 7 bases that match TRBD1. CDR1 is ENHRY and CDR2 is SYGVKD in the germline V gene. Trimming at V came to 3 bases and at J to 4 bases, leaving 12 bases not matched to a gene. CDR3 size: 17 residues. The CDR3 loop reads CAISDPISDRAYNEQFF. The CDR3 DNA follows: TGTGCCATCAGTGACCCGATCTCCGACAGGGCGTACAATGAGCAGTTCTTC.

The rearrangement links TRBV7-9 to TRBJ1-3, with D unresolved. CDR1 is SEHNR, CDR2 FQNEAQ, per germline (reference sequence). Trimming pared 5 bases from V and 1 base from J, leaving 6 bases between. The CDR3 has 13 residues. CDR3: CASSPGSGNTIYF. CDR3 bases: TGTGCCAGCAGCCCGGGATCTGGAAACACCATATATTTT.

The chain is built from TRBV30 and TRBJ1-4; D is perhaps TRBD1 (6 bases). Trimming left V 2 bases short and J 7 bases short, with 11 bases between. From germline, CDR1 is GTSNPN and CDR2 SVGIG (reference sequence). The CDR3 totals 13 residues. CDR3 nucleotide sequence: TGTGCCTGGAGTCGGGGGGCCCCTGAAAAACTGTTTTTT. Its translation: CAWSRGAPEKLFF.

The J gene is TRBJ1-5, the V gene TRBV30; D is possibly TRBD1 (6 bases). Germline CDR1 and CDR2: GTSNPN and SVGIG (reference sequence). V was trimmed by 1 base and J by 2 bases, leaving 9 bases between them. The CDR3 is 14 residues long. The CDR3 sequence: CAWSAHRGNQPQHF. As DNA, the CDR3 is TGTGCCTGGAGTGCACACAGGGGCAATCAGCCCCAGCATTTT.

V is TRBV21-1 and J is TRBJ1-6; TRBD1 reflects the table's D call only, with no check against the DNA. TRBV21-1 is a known pseudogene. The length of the CDR3 is 14 residues. The CDR3 DNA follows: TGTGCCAGCAAGCCGAGGGGGCGTAATTCACCCCTCCACTTT. Its protein product is CASKPRGRNSPLHF.

The chain joins TRBV2 to TRBJ1-5; unclear D gene. In germline, CDR1 is SNHLY, CDR2 FYNNEI. Trimming shortened V by 4 bases and J by 3 bases, and 13 bases separated the two germline ends. The CDR3 has 15 residues. This chain's CDR3 is CASSADEFANQPQHF. CDR3 DNA sequence: TGTGCCAGCAGTGCGGACGAATTTGCCAATCAGCCCCAGCATTTT. Full variable domain (rest looked up from reference TRBV2 and TRBJ1-5): EPEVTQTPSHQVTQMGQEVILRCVPISNHLYFYWYRQILGQKVEFLVSFYNNEISEKSEIFDDQFSVERPDGSNFTLKIRSTKLEDSAMYFCASSADEFANQPQHFGDGTRLSIL.

This clone was counted a few times. The J gene is TRBJ2-3, the V gene TRBV9, with 11 bases that match TRBD2. The J segment lost 6 bases and the V segment lost 0 bases, leaving 9 bases of the junction unmatched. This CDR3 contains 17 residues. Germline CDR1 SGDLS, CDR2 YYNGEE. CDR3: CASSVVGLAGGRDTQYF. The CDR3 DNA is TGTGCCAGCAGCGTAGTAGGGCTAGCGGGGGGTAGGGATACGCAGTATTTT.